A single sample is the source of the 32 T cell receptor beta chains below, sequenced in a study of patients and donors after allogeneic stem cell transplantation. One entry per CDR3 protein results from TCRdb running MiXCR on the RT-PCR reads. The profile shows 85,000 to 90,000 distinct CDR3 sequences, about 48% of them singletons. The sample was blood, either unsorted or a sorted T cell fraction (not recorded which). These receptors all stem from a human donor who was either an allogeneic HSCT recipient or a stem cell or donor lymphocyte infusion donor (not recorded which). It is not recorded whose cells these are; they may come from a transplant donor.

Only a few counts were recorded for this clonotype. The rearrangement uses TRBV3-1 and TRBJ1-6; D gene unclear. The length of the CDR3 is 13 residues. Germline CDR1 is LGHDT and CDR2 is YNNKEL (reference sequence). Trimming pared 4 bases from V and 8 bases from J, leaving 9 bases between. In nucleotides, the CDR3 is TGTGCCAGCAGCCCAGAACAAGATTCACCCCTCCACTTT. Protein product: CASSPEQDSPLHF.

The gene calls are TRBV7-2 and TRBJ1-5; a possible D gene is TRBD1 (5 bases). The germline V and J ends were trimmed by 4 bases and 0 bases, with 10 bases remaining between them. Germline lookup yields CDR1 SGHTA and CDR2 FQGNSA. The CDR3 consists of 15 residues. The CDR3 loop reads CASSYGTGSNQPQHF. The CDR3 DNA is TGTGCCAGCAGCTACGGGACGGGTAGCAATCAGCCCCAGCATTTT.

The genes are TRBV12-3 or TRBV12-4 and TRBJ1-3, with 9 positions matching TRBD1. J was trimmed by 2 bases and V by 6 bases; bases with no gene match: 2. The CDR3 length is 14 residues. In DNA form, the CDR3 reads TGTGCCAGCAGAACAGGGGGCCCTGGAAACACCATATATTTT. Translated: CASRTGGPGNTIYF.

This clonotype qualifies as medium-sized. The chain has TRBV7-2 and TRBJ1-1, with no clear D. Germline CDR1 SGHTA, CDR2 FQGNSA. The CDR3 consists of 16 residues. The V and J ends lost 3 bases and 0 bases respectively, with 14 bases between them. CDR3 amino acids: CASSFDGVRMNTEAFF. The CDR3 region has the DNA TGTGCCAGCAGCTTTGACGGCGTCAGGATGAACACTGAAGCTTTCTTT.

This clonotype has only one observation. The CDR3 ends on some other residue instead of the conserved phenylalanine or tryptophan, so this is likely a read error. This chain joins TRBV29-1 and TRBJ1-1; no clear D gene. The CDR3 is made up of 10 amino acids. CDR1 and CDR2 (germline): SQVTM, ANQGSEA. CDR3: CTGGDTEAFL. In DNA form, the CDR3 reads TGCACCGGAGGCGACACTGAAGCTTTCTTA.

This clonotype was seen more than once but under ten times. V usage is TRBV18 and J usage is TRBJ1-2, with D unclear. The V and J ends lost 8 bases and 4 bases respectively, with 11 bases between them. Germline-derived CDR1 and CDR2 are KGHSH and LQKENI. The CDR3 is 12 amino acids. The DNA for the CDR3 is TGTGCCAGCACGACGGACGCCTATGGCTACACCTTC. Translated, it gives CASTTDAYGYTF.

The chain links TRBV5-1 to TRBJ1-2, with D perhaps matching TRBD1 (6 bases). Between the trimmed V and J ends, which lost 0 bases and 3 bases, there was a span of 15 bases. CDR1 and CDR2 (germline): SGHRS, YFSETQ. The CDR3 sequence is 16 residues long. The CDR3 nucleotides are TGCGCCAGCAGCTTGGAGGGGGGCAATCTGGACTATGGCTACACCTTC. Amino acids: CASSLEGGNLDYGYTF.

V is TRBV20-1 and J is TRBJ1-1, with D hard to call. V was cut by 4 bases and J by 1 base, with 13 bases left in between. Germline-derived CDR1 and CDR2 are DFQATT and SNEGSKA (reference sequence). This CDR3 contains 14 residues. The CDR3 reads CSATYRTGNTEAFF. In DNA form, the CDR3 reads TGCAGTGCTACCTATCGGACTGGGAACACTGAAGCTTTCTTT.

This clonotype turned up a few times. The chain employs TRBV5-5 and TRBJ1-5, with 7 bases that match TRBD1. In germline, CDR1 is SGHKS, CDR2 YYEKEE (reference sequence). V trimming: 4 bases; J trimming: 5 bases; junction bases outside the gene matches: 6. There are 14 residues in the CDR3. CDR3 DNA: TGTGCCAGCAGCCACAGGACAGGTCATCAGCCCCAGCATTTT. Translation gives CASSHRTGHQPQHF.

The J gene is TRBJ1-2, the V gene TRBV29-1; D is undetermined. Germline V gene lookup returns CDR1 SQVTM and CDR2 ANQGSEA. Trimming stripped 3 bases from V and 4 bases from J, with 6 bases between. There are 11 residues in the CDR3. The CDR3 DNA reads as TGCAGCGTTGAGGGTGGCTATGGCTACACCTTC. Encoded protein: CSVEGGYGYTF.

The chain recombines TRBV4-2 with TRBJ1-5; no clear D. Germline values: CDR1 LGHNA, CDR2 YNFKEQ. The CDR3 runs 16 residues. The ends were cut back, 0 bases at V and 4 bases at J, with 13 bases in the middle. The CDR3 DNA sequence: TGTGCCAGCAGCCAAGAACCGAGTAGGACGAATCAGCCCCAGCATTTT. The encoded protein is CASSQEPSRTNQPQHF.

The chain has TRBV6-5 and TRBJ1-1; D is uncertain. CDR1 and CDR2 (germline): MNHEY, SVGAGI. Trimming left V 6 bases short and J 4 bases short, with 12 bases between. The CDR3 is made up of 13 amino acids. The CDR3 sequence: CASSQNAGTEAFF. As DNA, the CDR3 is TGTGCCAGCAGCCAGAACGCAGGCACTGAAGCTTTCTTT.

The chain employs TRBV28 and TRBJ1-6; the D is unclear. The germline gives CDR1 MDHEN, CDR2 SYDVKM. Trimming left V 10 bases short and J 13 bases short, with 5 bases between. CDR3 size: 8 residues. The CDR3 loop reads CATGPLHF. CDR3 nucleotide sequence: TGTGCCACCGGCCCCCTCCACTTT.

This chain links TRBV20-1 with TRBJ2-7; D is perhaps TRBD1 (6 bases). V dropped 3 bases and J dropped 0 bases, with 12 bases sitting between them. The CDR3 consists of 14 residues. Germline values: CDR1 DFQATT, CDR2 SNEGSKA (reference sequence). CDR3 nucleotides: TGCAGTGCTAGTCGGGACATAAGCTCCTACGAGCAGTACTTC. Its protein product is CSASRDISSYEQYF.

There are a few counts of this clonotype. The chain links TRBV20-1 to TRBJ1-3, with 9 nucleotides matching TRBD1. CDR3 length: 16 amino acids. CDR1 DFQATT and CDR2 SNEGSKA come from the germline V gene (reference sequence). V lost 5 bases, J lost 2 bases, and 10 bases stayed unmatched. This CDR3 reads CSAYVPGQGPGNTIYF. DNA of the CDR3: TGCAGTGCTTACGTCCCGGGACAGGGACCTGGAAACACCATATATTTT.

This chain connects TRBV7-8 to TRBJ1-1, with D possibly being TRBD1 (6 bases). This CDR3 contains 15 residues. Germline V CDR1 and CDR2: SGHVS, FQNEAQ. Trimming cost V 5 bases and J 6 bases, with 19 bases left between them. The CDR3 DNA is TGTGCCAGCAGCCGTCGGGGACAATCAAGCGCTGAAGCTTTCTTT. Translation: CASSRRGQSSAEAFF.

This rearrangement joins TRBV3-1 to TRBJ2-7, with D perhaps given as TRBD1 or TRBD2 (5 bases each). The CDR3 is made up of 17 amino acids. Germline CDR1 and CDR2: LGHDT and YNNKEL (reference sequence). The V end was cut by 0 bases, the J end by 2 bases, with 17 bases between. CDR3 region: CASSQDPIGVGAYEQYF. CDR3 sequence (DNA): TGTGCCAGCAGCCAAGATCCGATAGGGGTCGGGGCCTACGAGCAGTACTTC.

The chain recombines TRBV10-3 with TRBJ1-4; 8 bases are shared with TRBD1. The length of the CDR3 is 14 residues. With V trimmed by 3 bases and J by 6 bases, 3 bases remained unmatched. Germline V gives CDR1 ENHRY, CDR2 SYGVKD. CDR3 residues: CAISDQGAYEKLFF. The CDR3 bases are TGTGCCATCAGTGACCAGGGGGCTTATGAAAAACTGTTTTTT.

The chain combines TRBV7-8 with TRBJ1-4, with D hard to call. The CDR3 contains 14 residues. V was trimmed by 3 bases and J by 0 bases, leaving 5 bases between them. From germline, CDR1 is SGHVS and CDR2 FQNEAQ. The CDR3 bases are TGTGCCAGCAGCTTTTTTGCAACTAATGAAAAACTGTTTTTT. Encoded protein: CASSFFATNEKLFF.

This clonotype was recorded a few times. The chain recombines TRBV12-3 or TRBV12-4 with TRBJ1-1; no clear D. Trimming shortened V by 6 bases and J by 8 bases, and 19 bases separated the two germline ends. CDR3 length equals 14 residues. As DNA, the CDR3 is TGTGCCAGCAGGCCGGGCTCGGGCTCACCCGAAGCTTTCTTT. It encodes CASRPGSGSPEAFF.

The rearrangement links TRBV28 to TRBJ1-4; D not resolved. V gave up 11 bases and J gave up 0 bases, with 16 bases separating them. This CDR3 is built from 15 residues. Germline V lookup: CDR1 MDHEN, CDR2 SYDVKM. CDR3 nucleotide sequence: TGTGCCGTTGGCCCCCCGTTAACAACTAATGAAAAACTGTTTTTT. Protein: CAVGPPLTTNEKLFF.

This clonotype was counted a few times. The J gene is TRBJ1-2, the V gene TRBV20-1; the D gene is possibly TRBD1 (5 bases). The CDR3 has 11 amino acids. Trimming shortened V by 7 bases and J by 7 bases, and 13 bases separated the two germline ends. Germline V lookup: CDR1 DFQATT, CDR2 SNEGSKA (reference sequence). The CDR3 loop reads CSVQGSAGYTF. CDR3 in DNA: TGCAGTGTGCAGGGTTCAGCTGGCTACACCTTC.

The chain employs TRBV6-2 or TRBV6-3 and TRBJ1-4; unclear D gene. Trimming shortened V by 6 bases and J by 0 bases, and 8 bases separated the two germline ends. CDR1 and CDR2 from the germline V gene are MNHEY and SVGEGT. This CDR3 has 14 amino acids. The CDR3 is CASRLTATNEKLFF. CDR3 bases: TGTGCCAGCAGACTCACCGCAACTAATGAAAAACTGTTTTTT.

The V call is TRBV29-1, the J call TRBJ1-6, with TRBD1 as a possible D gene (5 bases). Germline V gene sequence: CDR1 SQVTM, CDR2 ANQGSEA. The CDR3 sequence is 13 residues long. Deletions cut 6 bases from V and 6 bases from J, with 12 bases between. In DNA, the CDR3 is TGCAGCGTACTCGGGACGGCTAATTCACCCCTCCACTTT. Translating it yields CSVLGTANSPLHF.

The chain links TRBV20-1 to TRBJ1-1; D possibly corresponds to TRBD1 (6 bases). Germline V gene sequence: CDR1 DFQATT, CDR2 SNEGSKA (reference sequence). The CDR3 spans 13 residues. V lost 6 bases, J lost 0 bases, and 11 bases lay in between. CDR3 in DNA: TGCAGTGCGACGACAGGATTGAACACTGAAGCTTTCTTT. Amino acid sequence: CSATTGLNTEAFF.

The CDR3 is CASKGQGTYEQYF. DNA for the CDR3: TGTGCCAGCAAGGGACAGGGTACGTACGAGCAGTACTTC. The chain combines TRBV2 with TRBJ2-7, with 9 bases fitting TRBD1. The CDR3 is made up of 13 amino acids. Germline assignment: CDR1 SNHLY and CDR2 FYNNEI. V was clipped by 7 bases and J by 4 bases; unmatched bases: 5.

The V gene is TRBV28, the J gene TRBJ1-2, with 7 bases identical to TRBD1. Trimming cost V 2 bases and J 3 bases; bases outside gene matches: 6. The CDR3 is 15 amino acids. Germline CDR1 and CDR2: MDHEN and SYDVKM. CDR3 sequence: CASSLLQGFYYGYTF. The CDR3 nucleotides are TGTGCCAGCAGTTTACTACAGGGGTTTTACTATGGCTACACCTTC.

This clonotype was seen only a few times. The chain combines TRBV7-2 with TRBJ1-6, with TRBD1 as a possible D gene (6 bases). The germline V and J ends were trimmed by 1 base and 4 bases, with 17 bases remaining between them. This CDR3 has 18 amino acids. Germline loops: CDR1 SGHTA, CDR2 FQGNSA. The CDR3 nucleotides read TGTGCCAGCAGCTTAGACGGAGGCAGGGGCCTATATAATTCACCCCTCCACTTT. It encodes CASSLDGGRGLYNSPLHF.

This clonotype was counted between two and nine times. CDR3 sequence: CASSLGGAGPQHF. In DNA form, the CDR3 reads TGTGCCAGCAGCTTAGGGGGGGCAGGGCCCCAGCATTTT. This chain links TRBV7-3 with TRBJ1-5; weak D call: TRBD1 (6 bases). Germline CDR1 reads SGHTA; CDR2 reads FQGTGA. Trimming removed 2 bases at V and 9 bases at J, with 11 bases between. This CDR3 is built from 13 residues.

The rearrangement links TRBV19 to TRBJ1-1, with D tentatively TRBD1 (6 bases). The CDR3 covers 15 residues. Germline loops: CDR1 LNHDA, CDR2 SQIVND (reference sequence). With 1 base removed from V and 6 bases from J, the gap between germline ends came to 15 bases. CDR3 sequence reads: CASSIGSVGGAEAFF. CDR3 nucleotide sequence: TGTGCCAGTAGTATAGGGTCCGTCGGGGGCGCTGAAGCTTTCTTT.

This clonotype was counted at least ten times. The rearrangement links TRBV3-1 to TRBJ1-5; D not resolved. The CDR3 consists of 13 residues. In germline, CDR1 is LGHDT, CDR2 YNNKEL (reference sequence). The ends were cut back, 0 bases at V and 6 bases at J, with 6 bases in the middle. In nucleotides, the CDR3 is TGTGCCAGCAGCCAAGAGCTGGCTCAGCCCCAGCATTTT. Translating it yields CASSQELAQPQHF.

The CDR3 sequence is CASSANPRKNEQFF. CDR3 in DNA: TGTGCCAGCAGCGCAAATCCTAGGAAAAATGAGCAGTTCTTC. V is TRBV7-9 and J is TRBJ2-1; D is unresolved. The CDR3 totals 14 residues. CDR1 and CDR2 (germline): SEHNR, FQNEAQ (reference sequence). V was clipped by 5 bases and J by 7 bases, with 15 bases between them. The whole variable domain, filled in from reference TRBV7-9 and TRBJ2-1, reads DTGVSQNPRHKITKRGQNVTFRCDPISEHNRLYWYRQTLGQGPEFLTYFQNEAQLEKSRLLSDRFSAERPKGSFSTLEIQRTEQGDSAMYLCASSANPRKNEQFFGPGTRLTVL.